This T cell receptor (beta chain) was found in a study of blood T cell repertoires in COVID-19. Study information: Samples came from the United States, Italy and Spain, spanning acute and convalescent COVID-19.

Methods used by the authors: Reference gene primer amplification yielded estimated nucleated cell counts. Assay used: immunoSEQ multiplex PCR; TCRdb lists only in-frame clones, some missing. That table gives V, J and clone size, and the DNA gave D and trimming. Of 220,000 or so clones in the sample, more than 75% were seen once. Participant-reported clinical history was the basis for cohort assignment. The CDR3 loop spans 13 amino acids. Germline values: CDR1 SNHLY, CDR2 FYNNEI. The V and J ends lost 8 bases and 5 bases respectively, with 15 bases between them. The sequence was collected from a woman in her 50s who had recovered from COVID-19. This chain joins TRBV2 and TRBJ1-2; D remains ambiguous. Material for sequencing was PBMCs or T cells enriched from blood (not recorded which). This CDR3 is CASPGQARYGYTF. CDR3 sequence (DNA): TGTGCCAGCCCCGGCCAGGCTCGGTATGGCTACACCTTC.